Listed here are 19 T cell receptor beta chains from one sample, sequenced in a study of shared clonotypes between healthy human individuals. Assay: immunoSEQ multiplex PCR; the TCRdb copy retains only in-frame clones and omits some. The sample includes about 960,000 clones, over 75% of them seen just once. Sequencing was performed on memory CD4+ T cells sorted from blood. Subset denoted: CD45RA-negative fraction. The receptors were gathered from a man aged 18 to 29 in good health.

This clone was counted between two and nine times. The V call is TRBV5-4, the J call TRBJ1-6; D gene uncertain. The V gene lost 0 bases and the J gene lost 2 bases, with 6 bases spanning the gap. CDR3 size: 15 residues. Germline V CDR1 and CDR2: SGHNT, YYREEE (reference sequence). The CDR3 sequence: CASSLEGTYNSPLHF. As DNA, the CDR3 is TGTGCCAGCAGCTTGGAAGGGACCTATAATTCACCCCTCCACTTT.

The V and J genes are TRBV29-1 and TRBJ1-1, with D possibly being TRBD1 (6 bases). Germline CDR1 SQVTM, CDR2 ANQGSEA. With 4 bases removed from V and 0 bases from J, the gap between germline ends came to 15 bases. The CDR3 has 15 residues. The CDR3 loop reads CSVVGAGTMNTEAFF. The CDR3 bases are TGCAGCGTTGTGGGGGCAGGGACAATGAACACTGAAGCTTTCTTT.

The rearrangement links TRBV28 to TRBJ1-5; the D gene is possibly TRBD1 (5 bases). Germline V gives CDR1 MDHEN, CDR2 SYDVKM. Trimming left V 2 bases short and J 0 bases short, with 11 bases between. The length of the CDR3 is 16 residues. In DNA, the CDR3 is TGTGCCAGCAGTTTAACAAACGGGGGTAGCAATCAGCCCCAGCATTTT. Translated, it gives CASSLTNGGSNQPQHF.

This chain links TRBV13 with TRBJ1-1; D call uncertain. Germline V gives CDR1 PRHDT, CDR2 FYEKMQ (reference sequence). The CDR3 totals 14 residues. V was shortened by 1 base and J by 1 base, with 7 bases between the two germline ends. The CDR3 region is CASSLARANTEAFF. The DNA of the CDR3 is TGTGCCAGCAGCTTAGCTCGGGCGAACACTGAAGCTTTCTTT.

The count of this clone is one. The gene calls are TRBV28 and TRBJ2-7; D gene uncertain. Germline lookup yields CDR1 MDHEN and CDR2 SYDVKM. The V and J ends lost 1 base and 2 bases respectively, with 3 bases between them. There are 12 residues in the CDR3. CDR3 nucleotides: TGTGCCAGCAGTTTATCCACCTACGAGCAGTACTTC. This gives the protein CASSLSTYEQYF.

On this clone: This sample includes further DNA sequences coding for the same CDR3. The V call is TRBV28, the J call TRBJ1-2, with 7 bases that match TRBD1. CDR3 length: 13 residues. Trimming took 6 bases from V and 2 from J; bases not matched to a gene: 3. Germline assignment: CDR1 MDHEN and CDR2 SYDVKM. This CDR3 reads CASSSTGNYGYTF. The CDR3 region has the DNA TGTGCCAGCAGCTCGACAGGGAACTATGGCTACACCTTC.

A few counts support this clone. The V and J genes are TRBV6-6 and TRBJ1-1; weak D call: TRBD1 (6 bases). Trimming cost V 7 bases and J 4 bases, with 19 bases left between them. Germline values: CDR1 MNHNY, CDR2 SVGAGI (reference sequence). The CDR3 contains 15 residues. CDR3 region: CASTSRSRGGTEAFF. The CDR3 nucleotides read TGTGCCAGCACCTCACGATCCAGGGGTGGCACTGAAGCTTTCTTT.

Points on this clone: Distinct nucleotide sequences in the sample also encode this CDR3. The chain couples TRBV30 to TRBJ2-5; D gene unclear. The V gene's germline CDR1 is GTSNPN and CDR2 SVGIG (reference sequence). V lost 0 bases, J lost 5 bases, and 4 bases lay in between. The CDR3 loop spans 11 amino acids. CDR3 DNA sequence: TGTGCCTGGAGTGTAGCTGAGACCCAGTACTTC. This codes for CAWSVAETQYF.

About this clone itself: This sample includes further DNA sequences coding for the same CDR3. CDR3 loop: CASSSSGGRETQYF. CDR3 DNA: TGTGCCAGCAGCTCCAGCGGGGGGAGGGAGACCCAGTACTTC. This sequence joins TRBV5-6 and TRBJ2-5; TRBD2 aligns across 9 bases. Per germline, CDR1 SGHDT and CDR2 YYEEEE. The CDR3 totals 14 residues. V was pared by 3 bases and J by 5 bases, with 5 bases of the junction left unmatched.

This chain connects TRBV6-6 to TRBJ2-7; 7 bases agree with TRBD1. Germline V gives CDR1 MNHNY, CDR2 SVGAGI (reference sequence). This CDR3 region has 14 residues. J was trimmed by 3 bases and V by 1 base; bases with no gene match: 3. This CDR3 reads CASSYFNRGYEQYF. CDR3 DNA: TGTGCCAGCAGTTACTTTAACAGGGGCTACGAGCAGTACTTC.

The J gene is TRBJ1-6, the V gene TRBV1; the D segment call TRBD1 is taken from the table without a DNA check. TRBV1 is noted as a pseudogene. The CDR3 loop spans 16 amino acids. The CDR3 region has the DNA TGCACCAGCAGCCAAGGTGGCAGCTCCTATAATTCACCCCTCCACTTT. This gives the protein CTSSQGGSSYNSPLHF.

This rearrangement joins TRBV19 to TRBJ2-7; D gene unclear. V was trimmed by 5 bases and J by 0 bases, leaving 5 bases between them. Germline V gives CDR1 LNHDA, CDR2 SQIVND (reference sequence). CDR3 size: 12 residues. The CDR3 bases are TGTGCCAGTAGTTCGGGCTCCTACGAGCAGTACTTC. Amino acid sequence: CASSSGSYEQYF.

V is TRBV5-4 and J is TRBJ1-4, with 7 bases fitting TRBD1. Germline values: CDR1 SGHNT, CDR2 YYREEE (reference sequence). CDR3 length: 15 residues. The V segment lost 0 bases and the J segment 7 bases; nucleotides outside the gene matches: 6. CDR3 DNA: TGTGCCAGCAGCTTGGCGTCGACAGGGAGTGAAAAACTGTTTTTT. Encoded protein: CASSLASTGSEKLFF.

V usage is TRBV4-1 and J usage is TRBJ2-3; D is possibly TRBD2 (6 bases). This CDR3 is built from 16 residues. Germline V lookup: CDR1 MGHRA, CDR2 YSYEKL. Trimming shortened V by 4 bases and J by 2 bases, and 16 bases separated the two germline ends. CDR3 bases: TGCGCCAGCAGCCGAGGGGACTCGCGGGACACAGATACGCAGTATTTT. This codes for CASSRGDSRDTDTQYF.

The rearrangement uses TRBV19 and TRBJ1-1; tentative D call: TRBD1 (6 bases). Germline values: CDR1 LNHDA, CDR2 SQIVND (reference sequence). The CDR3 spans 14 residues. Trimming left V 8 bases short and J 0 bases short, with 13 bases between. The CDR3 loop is CASLRGSLNTEAFF. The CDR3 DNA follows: TGTGCCAGTCTGAGGGGGTCTTTGAACACTGAAGCTTTCTTT.

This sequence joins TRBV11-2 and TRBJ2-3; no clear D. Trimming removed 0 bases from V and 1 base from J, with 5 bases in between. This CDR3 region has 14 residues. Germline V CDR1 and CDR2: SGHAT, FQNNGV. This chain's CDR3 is CASSLEHGTDTQYF. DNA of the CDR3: TGTGCCAGCAGCTTAGAACACGGCACAGATACGCAGTATTTT.

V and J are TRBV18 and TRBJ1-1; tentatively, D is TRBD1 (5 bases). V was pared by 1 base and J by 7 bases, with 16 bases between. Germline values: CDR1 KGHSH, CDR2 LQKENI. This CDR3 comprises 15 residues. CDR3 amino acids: CASSPRQGEFGEAFF. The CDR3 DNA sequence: TGTGCCAGCTCACCACGGCAGGGTGAGTTTGGTGAAGCTTTCTTT.

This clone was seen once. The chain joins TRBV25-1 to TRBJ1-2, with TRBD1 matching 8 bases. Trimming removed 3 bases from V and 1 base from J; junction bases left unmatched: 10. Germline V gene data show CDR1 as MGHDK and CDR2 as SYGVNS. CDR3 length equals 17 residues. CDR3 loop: CASSDPRETGVNYGYTF. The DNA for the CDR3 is TGTGCCAGCAGTGACCCCCGTGAGACAGGGGTTAACTATGGCTACACCTTC.

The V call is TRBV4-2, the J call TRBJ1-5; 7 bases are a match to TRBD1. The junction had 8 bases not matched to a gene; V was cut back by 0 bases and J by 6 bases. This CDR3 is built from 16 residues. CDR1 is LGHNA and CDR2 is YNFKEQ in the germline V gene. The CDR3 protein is CASSQEPGTVTQPQHF. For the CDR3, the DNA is TGTGCCAGCAGCCAAGAGCCGGGGACAGTAACTCAGCCCCAGCATTTT.